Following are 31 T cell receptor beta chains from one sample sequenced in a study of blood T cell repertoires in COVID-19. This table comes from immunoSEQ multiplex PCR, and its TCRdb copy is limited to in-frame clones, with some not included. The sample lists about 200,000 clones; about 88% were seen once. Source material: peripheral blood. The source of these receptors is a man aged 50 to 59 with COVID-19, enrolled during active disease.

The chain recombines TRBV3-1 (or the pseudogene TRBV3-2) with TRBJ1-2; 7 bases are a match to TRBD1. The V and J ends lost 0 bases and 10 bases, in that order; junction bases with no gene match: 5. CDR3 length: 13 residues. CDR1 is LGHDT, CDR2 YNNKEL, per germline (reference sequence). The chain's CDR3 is CASSQDLDRFYTF. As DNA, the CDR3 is TGTGCCAGCAGCCAAGATCTGGACAGGTTCTACACCTTC.

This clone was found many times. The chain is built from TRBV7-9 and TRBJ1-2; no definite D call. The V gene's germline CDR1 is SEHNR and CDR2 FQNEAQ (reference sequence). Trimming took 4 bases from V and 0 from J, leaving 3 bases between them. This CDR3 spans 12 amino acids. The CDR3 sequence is CASSSTNYGYTF. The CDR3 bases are TGTGCCAGCAGCTCTACTAACTATGGCTACACCTTC.

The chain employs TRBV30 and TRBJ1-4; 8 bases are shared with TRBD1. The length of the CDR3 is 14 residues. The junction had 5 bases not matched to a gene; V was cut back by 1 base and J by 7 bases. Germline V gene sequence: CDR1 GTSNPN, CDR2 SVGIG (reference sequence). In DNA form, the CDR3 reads TGTGCCTGGAGTGCGGGCAGGGGGCTTGAAAAACTGTTTTTT. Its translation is CAWSAGRGLEKLFF. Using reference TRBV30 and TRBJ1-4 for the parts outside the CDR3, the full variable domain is SQTIHQWPATLVQPVGSPLSLECTVEGTSNPNLYWYRQAAGRGLQLLFYSVGIGQISSEVPQNLSASRPQDRQFILSSKKLLLSDSGFYLCAWSAGRGLEKLFFGSGTQLSVL.

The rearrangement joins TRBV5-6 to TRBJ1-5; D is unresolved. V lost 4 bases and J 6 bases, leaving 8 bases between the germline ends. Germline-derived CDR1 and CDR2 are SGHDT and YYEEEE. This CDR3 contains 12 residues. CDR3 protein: CASSSASQPQHF. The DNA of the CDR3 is TGTGCCAGCAGCAGTGCGTCTCAGCCCCAGCATTTT.

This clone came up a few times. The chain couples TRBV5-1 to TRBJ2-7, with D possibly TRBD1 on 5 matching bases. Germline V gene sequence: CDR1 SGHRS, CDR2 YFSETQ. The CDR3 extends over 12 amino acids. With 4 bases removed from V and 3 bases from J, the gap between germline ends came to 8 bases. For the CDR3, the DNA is TGCGCCAGCAGCGGGGCCGGCTACGAGCAGTACTTC. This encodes CASSGAGYEQYF.

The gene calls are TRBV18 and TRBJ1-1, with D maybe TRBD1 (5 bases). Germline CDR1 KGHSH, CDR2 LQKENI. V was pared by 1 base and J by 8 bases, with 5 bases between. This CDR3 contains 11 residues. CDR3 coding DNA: TGTGCCAGCTCACCACAGGGGGAAGCTTTCTTT. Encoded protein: CASSPQGEAFF.

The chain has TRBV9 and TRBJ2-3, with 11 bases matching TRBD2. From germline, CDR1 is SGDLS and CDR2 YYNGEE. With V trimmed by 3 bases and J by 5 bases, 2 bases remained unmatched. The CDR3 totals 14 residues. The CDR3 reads CASSGSGGGDTQYF. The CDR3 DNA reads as TGTGCCAGCAGCGGTAGCGGGGGGGGAGATACGCAGTATTTT. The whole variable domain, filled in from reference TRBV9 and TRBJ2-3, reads DSGVTQTPKHLITATGQRVTLRCSPRSGDLSVYWYQQSLDQGLQFLIQYYNGEERAKGNILERFSAQQFPDLHSELNLSSLELGDSALYFCASSGSGGGDTQYFGPGTRLTVL.

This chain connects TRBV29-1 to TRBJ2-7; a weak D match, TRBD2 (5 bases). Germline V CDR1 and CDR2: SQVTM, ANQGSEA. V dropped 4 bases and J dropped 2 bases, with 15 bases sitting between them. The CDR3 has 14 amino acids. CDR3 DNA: TGCAGCGTTGGTAATAGAGGACTTGCCTACGAGCAGTACTTC. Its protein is CSVGNRGLAYEQYF.

The CDR3 here is CASSEGGASGSSYEQYF. CDR3 nucleotide sequence: TGTGCCAGCAGTGAGGGGGGGGCTAGCGGGTCCTCCTACGAGCAGTACTTC. The chain uses TRBV2 and TRBJ2-7; 8 nucleotides line up with TRBD2. The germline V gene encodes CDR1 SNHLY and CDR2 FYNNEI. The CDR3 loop spans 17 amino acids. The junction had 10 bases not matched to a gene; V was cut back by 3 bases and J by 0 bases.

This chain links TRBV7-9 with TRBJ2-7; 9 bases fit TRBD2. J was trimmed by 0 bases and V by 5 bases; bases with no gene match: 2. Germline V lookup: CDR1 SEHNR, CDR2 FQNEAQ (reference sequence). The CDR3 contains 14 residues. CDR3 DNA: TGTGCCAGCAGCCAGACTAGCGGCTCCTACGAGCAGTACTTC. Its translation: CASSQTSGSYEQYF. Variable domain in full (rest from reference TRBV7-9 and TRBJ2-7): DTGVSQNPRHKITKRGQNVTFRCDPISEHNRLYWYRQTLGQGPEFLTYFQNEAQLEKSRLLSDRFSAERPKGSFSTLEIQRTEQGDSAMYLCASSQTSGSYEQYFGPGTRLTVT.

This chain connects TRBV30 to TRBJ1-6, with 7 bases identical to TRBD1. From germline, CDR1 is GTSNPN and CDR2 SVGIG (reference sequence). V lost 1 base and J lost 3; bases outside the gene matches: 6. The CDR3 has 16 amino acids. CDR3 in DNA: TGTGCCTGGAGTGAGGGACAGATTAGCTATAATTCACCCCTCCACTTT. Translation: CAWSEGQISYNSPLHF.

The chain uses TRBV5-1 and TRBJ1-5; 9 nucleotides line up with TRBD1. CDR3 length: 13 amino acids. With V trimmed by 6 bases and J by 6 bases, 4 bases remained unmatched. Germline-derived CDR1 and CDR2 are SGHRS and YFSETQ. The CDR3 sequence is CASTETGGQPQHF. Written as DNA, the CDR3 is TGCGCCAGCACCGAGACAGGGGGTCAGCCCCAGCATTTT.

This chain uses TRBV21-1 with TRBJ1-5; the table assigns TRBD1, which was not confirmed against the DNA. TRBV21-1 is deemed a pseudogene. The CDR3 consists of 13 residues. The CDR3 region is CASSKVQGKPQHF. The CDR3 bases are TGTGCCAGCAGCAAAGTTCAGGGCAAGCCCCAGCATTTT.

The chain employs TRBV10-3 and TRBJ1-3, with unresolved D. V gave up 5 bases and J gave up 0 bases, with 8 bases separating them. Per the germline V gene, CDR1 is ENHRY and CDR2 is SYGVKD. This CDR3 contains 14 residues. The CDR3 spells CAISPGSSGNTIYF. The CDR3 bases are TGTGCCATCAGTCCGGGGAGCTCTGGAAACACCATATATTTT.

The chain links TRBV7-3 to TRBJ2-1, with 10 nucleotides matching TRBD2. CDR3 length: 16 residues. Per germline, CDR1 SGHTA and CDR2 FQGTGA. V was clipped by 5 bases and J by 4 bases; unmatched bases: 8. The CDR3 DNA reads TGTGCCAGCAGCGCGATAGCGGGGGGCCAGTACAATGAGCAGTTCTTC. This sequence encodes CASSAIAGGQYNEQFF.

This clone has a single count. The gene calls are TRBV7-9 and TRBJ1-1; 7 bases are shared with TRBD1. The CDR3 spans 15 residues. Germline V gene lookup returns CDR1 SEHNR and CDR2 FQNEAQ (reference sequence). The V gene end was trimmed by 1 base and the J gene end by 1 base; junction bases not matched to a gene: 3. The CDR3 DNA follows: TGTGCCAGCAGCTTAGGGGCAGGGGGGAACACTGAAGCTTTCTTT. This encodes CASSLGAGGNTEAFF.

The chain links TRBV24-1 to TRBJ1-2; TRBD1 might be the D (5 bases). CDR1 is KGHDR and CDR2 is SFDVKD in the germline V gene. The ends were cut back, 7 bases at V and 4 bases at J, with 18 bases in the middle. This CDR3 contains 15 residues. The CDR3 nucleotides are TGTGCCACCAGGGAGGGGACGGGCCCGGCCTATGGCTACACCTTC. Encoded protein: CATREGTGPAYGYTF.

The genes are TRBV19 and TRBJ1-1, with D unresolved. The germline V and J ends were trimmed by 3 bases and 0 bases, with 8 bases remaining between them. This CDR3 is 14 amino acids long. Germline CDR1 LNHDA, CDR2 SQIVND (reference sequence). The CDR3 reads CASSITLLNTEAFF. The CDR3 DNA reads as TGTGCCAGTAGTATTACTCTGCTGAACACTGAAGCTTTCTTT.

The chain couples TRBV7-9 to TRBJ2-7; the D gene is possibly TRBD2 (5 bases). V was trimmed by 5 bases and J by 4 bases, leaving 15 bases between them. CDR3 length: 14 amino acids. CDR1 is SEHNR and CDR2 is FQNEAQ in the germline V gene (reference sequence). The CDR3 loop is CASSPTRTEYEQYF. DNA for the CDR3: TGTGCCAGCAGCCCTACGCGGACTGAATACGAGCAGTACTTC.

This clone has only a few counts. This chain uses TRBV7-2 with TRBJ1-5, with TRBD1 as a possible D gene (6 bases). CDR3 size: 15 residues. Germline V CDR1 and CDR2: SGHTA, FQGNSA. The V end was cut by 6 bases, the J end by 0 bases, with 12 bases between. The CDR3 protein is CASRSTGLSNQPQHF. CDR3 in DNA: TGTGCCAGCAGATCCACAGGGCTTAGCAATCAGCCCCAGCATTTT.

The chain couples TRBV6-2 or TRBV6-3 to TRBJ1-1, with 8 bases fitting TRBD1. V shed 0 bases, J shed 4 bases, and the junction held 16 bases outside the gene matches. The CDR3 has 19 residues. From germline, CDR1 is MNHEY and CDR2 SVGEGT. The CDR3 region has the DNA TGTGCCAGCAGTTACTCGGCAGGGGGCGAGTTAAGCGTTGGCACTGAAGCTTTCTTT. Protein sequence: CASSYSAGGELSVGTEAFF.

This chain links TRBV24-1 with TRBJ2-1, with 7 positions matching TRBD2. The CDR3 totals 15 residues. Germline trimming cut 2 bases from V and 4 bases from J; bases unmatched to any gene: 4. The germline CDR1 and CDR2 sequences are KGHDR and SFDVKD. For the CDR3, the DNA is TGTGCCACCAGTGATTGGGGGGAGGGGTACAATGAGCAGTTCTTC. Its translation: CATSDWGEGYNEQFF.

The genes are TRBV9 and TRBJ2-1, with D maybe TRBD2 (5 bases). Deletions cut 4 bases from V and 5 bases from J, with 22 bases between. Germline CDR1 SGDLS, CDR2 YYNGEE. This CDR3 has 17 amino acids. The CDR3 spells CASSPHRAGPTNNEQFF. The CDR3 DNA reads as TGTGCCAGCAGCCCTCACCGCGCGGGCCCAACCAACAATGAGCAGTTCTTC. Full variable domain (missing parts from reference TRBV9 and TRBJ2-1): DSGVTQTPKHLITATGQRVTLRCSPRSGDLSVYWYQQSLDQGLQFLIQYYNGEERAKGNILERFSAQQFPDLHSELNLSSLELGDSALYFCASSPHRAGPTNNEQFFGPGTRLTVL.

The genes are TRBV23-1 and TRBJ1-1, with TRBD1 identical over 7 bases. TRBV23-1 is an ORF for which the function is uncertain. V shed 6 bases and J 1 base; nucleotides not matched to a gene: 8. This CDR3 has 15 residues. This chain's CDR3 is CASRGRTGENTEAFF. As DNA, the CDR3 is TGCGCCAGCAGGGGCCGGACAGGAGAGAACACTGAAGCTTTCTTT.

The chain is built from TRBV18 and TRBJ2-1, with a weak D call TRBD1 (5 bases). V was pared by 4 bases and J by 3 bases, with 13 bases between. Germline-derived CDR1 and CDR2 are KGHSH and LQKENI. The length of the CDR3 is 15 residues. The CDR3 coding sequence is TGTGCCAGCTCACAGGCAGGGTCGGTCTACAATGAGCAGTTCTTC. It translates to CASSQAGSVYNEQFF.

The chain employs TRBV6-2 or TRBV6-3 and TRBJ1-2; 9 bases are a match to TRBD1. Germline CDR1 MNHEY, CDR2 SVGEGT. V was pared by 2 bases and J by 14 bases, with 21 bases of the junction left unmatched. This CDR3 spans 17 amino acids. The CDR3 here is CASSYPSQDRGASISTF. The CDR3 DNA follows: TGTGCCAGCAGTTACCCATCCCAGGACAGGGGAGCTTCTATATCGACCTTC.

CDR3 DNA sequence: TGTGCCAGCAGTGAATTGGGCACCTCTGGAAACACCATATATTTT. Translating it yields CASSELGTSGNTIYF. The V gene is TRBV25-1, the J gene TRBJ1-3; unclear D gene. Trimming removed 1 base at V and 0 bases at J, with 7 bases between. Germline CDR1 reads MGHDK; CDR2 reads SYGVNS. The CDR3 consists of 15 residues.

The DNA for the CDR3 is TGTGCCAGCAGCTTATGGGTTGGGGGGGCCACTGAAGCTTTCTTT. Amino acids: CASSLWVGGATEAFF. This sequence joins TRBV7-8 and TRBJ1-1, with TRBD1 as a possible D gene (6 bases). This CDR3 is built from 15 residues. V lost 2 bases to trimming and J lost 4 bases, with 14 bases between them. Per the germline V gene, CDR1 is SGHVS and CDR2 is FQNEAQ. Full variable domain (rest looked up from reference TRBV7-8 and TRBJ1-1): GAGVSQSPRYKVAKRGQDVALRCDPISGHVSLFWYQQALGQGPEFLTYFQNEAQLDKSGLPSDRFFAERPEGSVSTLKIQRTQQEDSAVYLCASSLWVGGATEAFFGQGTRLTVV.

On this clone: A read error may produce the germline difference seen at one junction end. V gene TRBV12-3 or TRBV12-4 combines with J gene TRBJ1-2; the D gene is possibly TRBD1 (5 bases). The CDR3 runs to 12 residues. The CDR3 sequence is CASSRLLGKTAF. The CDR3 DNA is TGTGCCAGCAGTAGGTTATTGGGGAAGACAGCCTTC.

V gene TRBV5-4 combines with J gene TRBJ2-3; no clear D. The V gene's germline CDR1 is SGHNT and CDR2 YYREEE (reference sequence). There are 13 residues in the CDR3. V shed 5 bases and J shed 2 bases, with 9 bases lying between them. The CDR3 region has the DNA TGTGCCAGCAGGGGCCCGTACACAGATACGCAGTATTTT. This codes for CASRGPYTDTQYF.

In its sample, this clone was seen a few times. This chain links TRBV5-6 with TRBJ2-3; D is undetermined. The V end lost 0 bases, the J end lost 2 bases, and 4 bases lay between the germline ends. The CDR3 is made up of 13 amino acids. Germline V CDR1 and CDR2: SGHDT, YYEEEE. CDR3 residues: CASSLDTTDTQYF. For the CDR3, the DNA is TGTGCCAGCAGCTTGGACACCACAGATACGCAGTATTTT.